Reported below is one T cell receptor (beta chain). Its binding antigen is unknown. Per-base quality was not reported, and no clone a single base away is much larger than it. The data belong to a study of T cell changes during pregnancy in multiple sclerosis (dated by TCRdb to the late 2010s). General notes on the study: The study examined how the T cell repertoire changed over the course of pregnancy in women with multiple sclerosis.

Libraries were built with the immunoSEQ multiplex PCR assay. The immuneACCESS repertoire file appears here via TCRdb, limited to in-frame rearrangements. These files lack a portion of the clones; in checked studies, under half of the deficit traces to unresolved V genes, and the cause of the others is not known. In this sample the table shows about 42,000 clones, nearly 90% of which occur a single time. 0.9% of the sample belongs to the ten largest clones. The CDR3 runs 16 residues from the cysteine to the phenylalanine. Only the CDR3 region is kept as DNA, spanning 48 bases read in frame from base 1. In the germline V gene, CDR1 corresponds to ENHRY and CDR2 to SYGVKD. Trimming takes 3 bases from V and 5 bases from J, and the germline ends sit 16 bases apart.

The V and J genes are TRBV10-3 and TRBJ2-2; too little of a D gene remains to name it. This specimen was CD4+ T cells from peripheral blood mononuclear cells, taken after pregnancy. The receptor was isolated from a female donor with multiple sclerosis, enrolled in a pregnancy study. The DNA sequence is as follows: TGTGCCATCAGTGATTGGGCCAGATTAAGGACCGGGGAGCTGTTTTTT. This translates into CAISDWARLRTGELFF.